This is a list of T cell receptor beta chains from one sample in a study of blood T cell repertoires in COVID-19. Measured with immunoSEQ multiplex PCR; TCRdb has only the in-frame clones, and not every one. The sample consists of fewer than 100,000 clones, approximately 85% of them appearing once. Sequencing was performed on peripheral blood. The receptors were gathered from a human donor in a cohort sampled during active COVID-19. Each CDR3 is given without its conserved first and last residue. A D gene is named only where the DNA matches it firmly.

cdr3_length v_call d_call cdr3_aa
15 TRBV19 TRBD1 ASSIRTGGRMSYGYT
10 TRBV30 TRBD1 AWRGQAEKLF
12 TRBV2 - ASSVYGNTGELF
12 TRBV27 TRBD1 ASSRTGLNTEAF
10 TRBV6-2/TRBV6-3 - ASSQPSVRQY
9 TRBV20-1 - SANRDHGYT
14 TRBV7-2 TRBD2 ASSLIAGDVSVEQY
12 TRBV7-2 - ASSLGGVNQPQH
13 TRBV18 TRBD2 ASSMTLAGDNEQF
14 TRBV7-2 TRBD2 ASSLSTSGGQETQY
10 TRBV7-6 TRBD2 ASGYREVGLY
12 TRBV6-5 TRBD1 ASETGGYYNEQF
11 TRBV6-2/TRBV6-3 TRBD1 ASSRQGIQPQH
13 TRBV28 - ASTRPGIMNTEAF
13 TRBV4-1 - ASSPGFEGAQPQH
10 TRBV2 - ASTGRGTEAF
13 TRBV11-2 - ASSYETGSGNTIY
13 TRBV3-1/TRBV3-2 TRBD1 ASSQGQIPNYGYT
13 TRBV5-1 TRBD1 ASTPDRASGNTIY
13 TRBV25-1 TRBD1 ASSGPGTGTSPLH
12 TRBV4-3 - ASSRSPSTDTQY
12 TRBV18 - ASSPPTGSYGYT
15 TRBV24-1 - ATSDLGQGHIVGTQY
12 TRBV24-1 TRBD2 ATSESGREETQY
12 TRBV7-9 - ASSLTTGVYGYT
13 TRBV5-1 - ASSFGGAVGDTQY
15 TRBV7-2 TRBD2 ASSPPGASGLGDTQY
12 TRBV19 TRBD1 ASSPGQGYTEAF
16 TRBV10-3 TRBD1 AISESGRDRELETEAF
10 TRBV28 - ATTTGLEKLF
11 TRBV4-1 - ASSRSPEETQY
16 TRBV11-2 - AHEGGLAGILAKNIQY
11 TRBV12-3/TRBV12-4 - ASSLANYNEQF
11 TRBV12-3/TRBV12-4 - ASTEIGVQPQH
14 TRBV2 TRBD2 ASSRLGLPNTGELF
17 TRBV28 - ASSLQGRVGFNGNQPQH
12 TRBV7-2 - ASSLDFQGNGYT
11 TRBV5-1 - ASSLVGGETQY
11 TRBV3-1/TRBV3-2 - ASRRDSYNEQF
13 TRBV21-1 - ASSKYHRRTDTQY
13 TRBV19 - ASSTRRGYTGELF
11 TRBV12-3/TRBV12-4 - ASSLLGDRGYT
10 TRBV28 - ASSLSRLGQF
15 TRBV18 - ASSTGMGATTNYGYT
13 TRBV2 TRBD1 ASRGTGRDTGELF